This T cell receptor (beta chain) was identified in a study of cytomegalovirus exposure and HLA in healthy donors. The study's findings and limits: Reports state that TCR beta sequences accurately predicted most subjects' HLA-A and HLA-B alleles.

As concerns this clone: The antigen is not known.

The primer mix had 60 Vbeta and 13 Jbeta primers. Clones were read by immunoSEQ multiplex PCR, and TCRdb kept only the in-frame ones, dropping some. This table holds some 130,000 clones, about two thirds found once. This sequence originates from a woman aged 55-70 years in good health and CMV-seropositive. The source material was PBMCs.

The CDR3 DNA follows: TGTGCCAGCAGCCGCGGGGGCCTCGAGGATACGCAGTATTTT. As protein: CASSRGGLEDTQYF. The chain is built from TRBV5-6 and TRBJ2-3; D is possibly TRBD2 (7 bases). The CDR3 loop spans 14 amino acids. V was trimmed by 4 bases and J by 6 bases, leaving 15 bases between them. The germline V gene has CDR1 SGHDT and CDR2 YYEEEE.